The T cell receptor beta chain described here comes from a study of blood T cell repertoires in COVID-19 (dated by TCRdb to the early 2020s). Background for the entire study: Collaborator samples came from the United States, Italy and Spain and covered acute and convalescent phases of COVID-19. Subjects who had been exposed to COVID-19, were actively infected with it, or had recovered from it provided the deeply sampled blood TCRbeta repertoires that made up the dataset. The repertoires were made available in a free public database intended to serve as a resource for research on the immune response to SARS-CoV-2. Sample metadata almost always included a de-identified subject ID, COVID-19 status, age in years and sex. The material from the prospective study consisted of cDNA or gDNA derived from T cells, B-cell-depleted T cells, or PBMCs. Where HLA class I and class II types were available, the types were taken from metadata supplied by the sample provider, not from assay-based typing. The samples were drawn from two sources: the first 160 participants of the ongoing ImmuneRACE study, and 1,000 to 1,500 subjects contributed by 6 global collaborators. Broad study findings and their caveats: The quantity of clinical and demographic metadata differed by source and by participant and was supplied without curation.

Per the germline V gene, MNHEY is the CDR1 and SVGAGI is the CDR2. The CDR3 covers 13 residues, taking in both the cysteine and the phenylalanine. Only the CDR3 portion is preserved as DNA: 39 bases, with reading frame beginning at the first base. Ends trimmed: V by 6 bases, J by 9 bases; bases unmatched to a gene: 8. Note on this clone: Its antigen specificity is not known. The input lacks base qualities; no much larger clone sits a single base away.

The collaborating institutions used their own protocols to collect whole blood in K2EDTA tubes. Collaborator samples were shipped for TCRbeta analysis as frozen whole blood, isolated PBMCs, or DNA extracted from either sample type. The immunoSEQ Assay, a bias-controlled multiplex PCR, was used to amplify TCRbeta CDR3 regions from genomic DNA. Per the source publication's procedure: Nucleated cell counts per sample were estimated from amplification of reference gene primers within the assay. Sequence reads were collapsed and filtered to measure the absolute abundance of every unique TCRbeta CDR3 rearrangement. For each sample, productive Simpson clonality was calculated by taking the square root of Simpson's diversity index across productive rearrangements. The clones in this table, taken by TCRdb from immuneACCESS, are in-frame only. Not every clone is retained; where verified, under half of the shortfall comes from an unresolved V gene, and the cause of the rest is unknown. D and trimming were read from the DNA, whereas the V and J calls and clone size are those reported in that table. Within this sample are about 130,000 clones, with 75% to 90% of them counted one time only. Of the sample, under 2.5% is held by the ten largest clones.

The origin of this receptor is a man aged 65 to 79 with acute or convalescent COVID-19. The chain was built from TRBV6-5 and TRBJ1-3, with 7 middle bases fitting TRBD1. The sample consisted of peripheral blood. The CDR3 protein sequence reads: CASRLEGASTIYF. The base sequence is TGTGCCAGCAGGCTGGAGGGGGCAAGCACCATATATTTT.